Each of the 28 T cell receptor beta chains below was sequenced from the same sample in a study of T cells in localized non-small cell lung cancer. Using immunoSEQ multiplex PCR, the repertoire was profiled, and TCRdb retains in-frame clones only, with some absent. The table has roughly 76,000 clones, around 82% seen once. The starting material was PBMCs, obtained before any cancer treatment. The receptors derive from a man aged 40-75 years with stage II squamous cell lung carcinoma.

The genes are TRBV28 and TRBJ2-7; 12 nucleotides match TRBD1. The CDR3 loop spans 20 amino acids. The germline V gene has CDR1 MDHEN and CDR2 SYDVKM. V gave up 3 bases and J gave up 1 base; unmatched junction bases: 16. CDR3 amino acids: CASSLTRRDRGRRWSYEQYF. The CDR3 region has the DNA TGTGCCAGCAGTTTGACCCGCCGGGACAGGGGGCGACGGTGGTCCTACGAGCAGTACTTC. The full variable domain, rest sourced from reference TRBV28 and TRBJ2-7, is DVKVTQSSRYLVKRTGEKVFLECVQDMDHENMFWYRQDPGLGLRLIYFSYDVKMKEKGDIPEGYSVSREKKERFSLILESASTNQTSMYLCASSLTRRDRGRRWSYEQYFGPGTRLTVT.

V usage is TRBV9 and J usage is TRBJ1-1; tentative D call: TRBD1 (5 bases). Germline loops: CDR1 SGDLS, CDR2 YYNGEE. Trimming removed 6 bases at V and 3 bases at J, with 21 bases between. The CDR3 runs to 16 residues. CDR3 sequence (DNA): TGTGCCAGCACCCGTAGCGGGGGTGGGACGGACACTGAAGCTTTCTTT. Its translation is CASTRSGGGTDTEAFF.

This clone was seen a handful of times. The gene calls are TRBV7-2 and TRBJ1-6, with D tentatively TRBD1 (6 bases). Trimming pared 4 bases from V and 8 bases from J, leaving 24 bases between. CDR3 length equals 18 residues. Germline V CDR1 and CDR2: SGHTA, FQGNSA. In DNA form, the CDR3 reads TGTGCCAGCAGCTCTTCTGCACGCCGGGACACTCTGTATTCACCCCTCCACTTT. As protein: CASSSSARRDTLYSPLHF.

This clone was observed a few times. Other DNA sequences of this sample code for an identical CDR3. The chain employs TRBV28 and TRBJ1-1; D is unresolved. The CDR3 has 13 residues. Looked up from germline, CDR1 is MDHEN and CDR2 is SYDVKM. V was clipped by 3 bases and J by 2 bases, with 7 bases between them. The CDR3 region is CASSFRRNTEAFF. The CDR3 DNA sequence: TGTGCCAGCAGTTTTCGACGTAACACTGAAGCTTTCTTT. Filled out from reference TRBV28 and TRBJ1-1, the complete variable domain reads DVKVTQSSRYLVKRTGEKVFLECVQDMDHENMFWYRQDPGLGLRLIYFSYDVKMKEKGDIPEGYSVSREKKERFSLILESASTNQTSMYLCASSFRRNTEAFFGQGTRLTVV.

The chain carries TRBV7-3 and TRBJ2-3, with D possibly matching TRBD2 (5 bases). This CDR3 has 13 amino acids. Germline V CDR1 and CDR2: SGHTA, FQGTGA. Trimming left V 5 bases short and J 8 bases short, with 14 bases between. The CDR3 bases are TGTGCCAGCAGCCTTAAGGGCGGAGGTACGCAGTATTTT. As protein: CASSLKGGGTQYF.

This chain uses TRBV15 with TRBJ2-7, with 10 nucleotides matching TRBD1. Germline V gene data show CDR1 as LNHNV and CDR2 as YYDKDF (reference sequence). The CDR3 sequence is 16 residues long. J lost 6 bases, V lost 2 bases, and 10 bases had no gene match. The CDR3 bases are TGTGCCACCAGCAGAAAAACGGGACAGGGGTATCGCGAGCAGTACTTC. This gives the protein CATSRKTGQGYREQYF.

Concerning this clone: The junction differs from germline at one of its ends, possibly a read error. The J gene is TRBJ2-7, the V gene TRBV4-1; 8 bases fit TRBD1. CDR3 length: 14 residues. Germline values: CDR1 MGHRA, CDR2 YSYEKL. Written as DNA, the CDR3 is TGCGCCAGCAGCCATGCGACAGGGGACCCCCCCCCTATCTTC. Protein: CASSHATGDPPPIF.

This chain links TRBV7-2 with TRBJ1-1; 7 bases map to TRBD1. This CDR3 comprises 15 residues. V was clipped by 5 bases and J by 8 bases; unmatched bases: 14. CDR1 SGHTA and CDR2 FQGNSA come from the germline V gene. This chain's CDR3 is CASSPREGAKREAFF. CDR3 in DNA: TGTGCCAGCAGCCCCCGGGAGGGGGCCAAACGGGAAGCTTTCTTT.

This clone was seen just once. The genes are TRBV6-5 and TRBJ2-7, with TRBD1 matching over 10 bases. Losses at the gene ends were 6 bases for V and 2 bases for J; bases not matched to a gene: 7. In germline, CDR1 is MNHEY, CDR2 SVGAGI. CDR3 size: 15 residues. The CDR3 bases are TGTGCCAGCAGACCCATGACAGGGGGCCCCTACGAGCAGTACTTC. Amino acid sequence: CASRPMTGGPYEQYF.

V gene TRBV28 combines with J gene TRBJ2-7, with 7 bases fitting TRBD1. The CDR3 extends over 15 amino acids. J lost 2 bases, V lost 2 bases, and 6 bases had no gene match. Germline loops: CDR1 MDHEN, CDR2 SYDVKM. In DNA, the CDR3 is TGTGCCAGCAGTTTACTCCGGGACAGCCCCTACGAGCAGTACTTC. Its protein is CASSLLRDSPYEQYF.

This chain connects TRBV7-9 to TRBJ2-2, with 7 bases lining up with TRBD2. The germline gives CDR1 SEHNR, CDR2 FQNEAQ (reference sequence). Germline trimming cut 3 bases from V and 0 bases from J; bases unmatched to any gene: 7. The CDR3 sequence is 17 residues long. The CDR3 region is CASSFPAGRANTGELFF. CDR3 sequence (DNA): TGTGCCAGCAGCTTTCCAGCGGGACGCGCGAACACCGGGGAGCTGTTTTTT.

The rearrangement uses TRBV27 and TRBJ1-4; D perhaps matches TRBD1 (5 bases). In germline, CDR1 is MNHEY, CDR2 SMNVEV (reference sequence). The length of the CDR3 is 13 residues. V was trimmed by 6 bases and J by 7 bases, leaving 12 bases between them. Written as DNA, the CDR3 is TGTGCCAGCAGCCGGAGGAGGGGTGAAAAACTGTTTTTT. Protein: CASSRRRGEKLFF.

This chain uses TRBV13 with TRBJ1-6; D gene ambiguous. V was trimmed by 0 bases and J by 4 bases, leaving 7 bases between them. Germline CDR1 and CDR2: PRHDT and FYEKMQ (reference sequence). The CDR3 is made up of 15 amino acids. The CDR3 coding sequence is TGTGCCAGCAGCTTAGGGACAATATATAATTCACCCCTCCACTTT. Its protein is CASSLGTIYNSPLHF.

The chain couples TRBV5-4 to TRBJ2-5; the D gene is possibly TRBD1 (5 bases). Looked up from germline, CDR1 is SGHNT and CDR2 is YYREEE (reference sequence). Trimming shortened V by 1 base and J by 3 bases, and 7 bases separated the two germline ends. The CDR3 is made up of 13 amino acids. The CDR3: CASSLPGKETQYF. The CDR3, as DNA: TGTGCCAGCAGCTTGCCAGGGAAAGAGACCCAGTACTTC.

The rearrangement joins TRBV6-5 to TRBJ1-5; tentative D call: TRBD1 (6 bases). The ends were cut back, 2 bases at V and 10 bases at J, with 15 bases in the middle. The CDR3 consists of 14 residues. Germline values: CDR1 MNHEY, CDR2 SVGAGI. CDR3 DNA: TGTGCCAGCAGTTACGAGGGGGAAGTAGGACCCCAGCATTTT. This encodes CASSYEGEVGPQHF.

The chain carries TRBV2 and TRBJ2-2, with no clear D. CDR3 size: 14 residues. V shed 6 bases and J shed 2 bases, with 10 bases lying between them. Germline values: CDR1 SNHLY, CDR2 FYNNEI. CDR3 bases: TGTGCCAGCAGCGTGGGTCAAAACACCGGGGAGCTGTTTTTT. Translated: CASSVGQNTGELFF.

This chain uses TRBV5-1 with TRBJ2-1; the match to TRBD2 covers 12 bases. This CDR3 spans 17 amino acids. The V segment lost 0 bases and the J segment 9 bases; nucleotides outside the gene matches: 10. Germline CDR1 and CDR2: SGHRS and YFSETQ. The CDR3 DNA sequence: TGCGCCAGCAGCTTGGGGGCTAGCGGGAGGGCCATGGGTGAGCAGTTCTTC. It translates to CASSLGASGRAMGEQFF.

The chain is built from TRBV2 and TRBJ2-3, with D possibly matching TRBD1 (5 bases). The V end was cut by 4 bases, the J end by 1 base, with 9 bases between. The CDR3 contains 14 residues. Germline V gives CDR1 SNHLY, CDR2 FYNNEI. In nucleotides, the CDR3 is TGTGCCAGCAGTGGTGGGGCCGGCACAGATACGCAGTATTTT. The encoded protein is CASSGGAGTDTQYF.

This clone turned up a few times. The genes are TRBV7-6 and TRBJ1-5; 8 bases align to TRBD1. This CDR3 has 15 residues. Trimming took 4 bases from V and 4 from J; bases not matched to a gene: 6. Germline CDR1 reads SGHVS; CDR2 reads FNYEAQ. The DNA of the CDR3 is TGTGCCAGCAGCTCGACAGGGGTAAGGAATCAGCCCCAGCATTTT. Amino acids: CASSSTGVRNQPQHF.

V and J are TRBV27 and TRBJ1-4, with TRBD1 matching 8 bases. The germline gives CDR1 MNHEY, CDR2 SMNVEV (reference sequence). The CDR3 extends over 13 amino acids. V dropped 3 bases and J dropped 8; count of bases not matched to a gene: 2. The CDR3 DNA follows: TGTGCCAGCAGTTTCGGACAGGGCGAAAAACTGTTTTTT. Its protein is CASSFGQGEKLFF.

The chain carries TRBV18 and TRBJ2-3; 7 bases align to TRBD1. The CDR3 is 13 residues long. Germline V gene lookup returns CDR1 KGHSH and CDR2 LQKENI. After removal of 8 bases from V and 0 bases from J, the junction contained 2 bases not matched to a gene. CDR3 sequence: CASRGPSTDTQYF. The CDR3 DNA sequence: TGTGCCAGCAGGGGGCCAAGCACAGATACGCAGTATTTT.

The chain recombines TRBV27 with TRBJ2-1, with D perhaps TRBD2 (6 bases). CDR1 is MNHEY, CDR2 SMNVEV, per germline (reference sequence). This CDR3 spans 15 amino acids. The V end lost 2 bases, the J end lost 4 bases, and 12 bases lay between the germline ends. The CDR3 spells CASSLGGSGYNEQFF. CDR3 nucleotides: TGTGCCAGCAGTTTAGGGGGGTCGGGGTACAATGAGCAGTTCTTC.

The chain combines TRBV19 with TRBJ1-2; D might be TRBD1 (6 bases). This CDR3 is 14 amino acids long. V lost 7 bases and J 4 bases, leaving 16 bases between the germline ends. Looked up from germline, CDR1 is LNHDA and CDR2 is SQIVND (reference sequence). CDR3 nucleotides: TGTGCCAGTAACCTACAGGGTTTTAGCTATGGCTACACCTTC. Residues: CASNLQGFSYGYTF.

The chain links TRBV5-1 to TRBJ2-6; possible D gene TRBD2, 6 bases. The CDR3 totals 17 residues. In germline, CDR1 is SGHRS, CDR2 YFSETQ. With 7 bases removed from V and 2 bases from J, the gap between germline ends came to 19 bases. CDR3 loop: CASSLSGRRAGANVLTF. CDR3 nucleotides: TGCGCCAGCTCCCTTTCGGGGCGGAGGGCTGGGGCCAACGTCCTGACTTTC.

The rearrangement uses TRBV9 and TRBJ2-1; either TRBD1 or TRBD2 may fit D (6 bases each). Looked up from germline, CDR1 is SGDLS and CDR2 is YYNGEE. V was trimmed by 0 bases and J by 7 bases, leaving 14 bases between them. The CDR3 runs to 15 residues. As DNA, the CDR3 is TGTGCCAGCAGCGTAGTCTCGGGGGCTGGTAATGAGCAGTTCTTC. It codes for CASSVVSGAGNEQFF.

The chain employs TRBV6-6 and TRBJ1-1, with D unresolved. The CDR3 has 13 residues. Germline assignment: CDR1 MNHNY and CDR2 SVGAGI (reference sequence). Trimming took off 2 bases at V and 3 bases at J, with 7 bases between the two ends. The CDR3: CASSYSLYTEAFF. The CDR3 DNA is TGTGCCAGCAGTTACAGCCTCTACACTGAAGCTTTCTTT.

The rearrangement uses TRBV7-9 and TRBJ2-2; D is possibly TRBD2 (6 bases). V was pared by 3 bases and J by 1 base, with 9 bases between. Germline V gene data show CDR1 as SEHNR and CDR2 as FQNEAQ (reference sequence). CDR3 length: 15 amino acids. CDR3 residues: CASSFWGVNTGELFF. DNA for the CDR3: TGTGCCAGCAGCTTCTGGGGGGTGAACACCGGGGAGCTGTTTTTT.

This clone is a singleton in its sample. J is TRBJ2-2 and V is TRBV18, with 12 bases lining up with TRBD1. V was clipped by 6 bases and J by 6 bases; unmatched bases: 14. CDR1 is KGHSH and CDR2 is LQKENI in the germline V gene. The CDR3 totals 18 residues. CDR3 region: CASSLTGTGGKKAGELFF. The CDR3 bases are TGTGCCAGCTCCCTCACCGGGACAGGGGGCAAAAAAGCCGGGGAGCTGTTTTTT.